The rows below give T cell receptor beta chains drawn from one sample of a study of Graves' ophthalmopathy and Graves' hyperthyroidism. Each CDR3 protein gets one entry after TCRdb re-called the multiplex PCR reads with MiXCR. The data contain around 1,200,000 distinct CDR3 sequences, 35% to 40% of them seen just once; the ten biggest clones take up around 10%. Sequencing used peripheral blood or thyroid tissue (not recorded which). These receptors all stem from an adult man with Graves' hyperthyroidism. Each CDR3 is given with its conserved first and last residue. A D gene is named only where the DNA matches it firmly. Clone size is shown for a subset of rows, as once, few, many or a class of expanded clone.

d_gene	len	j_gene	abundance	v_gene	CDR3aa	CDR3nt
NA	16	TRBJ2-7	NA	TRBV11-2	CASSLITGSRGYEQYF	TGTGCCAGCAGCTTAATAACGGGCTCGAGGGGCTACGAGCAGTACTTC
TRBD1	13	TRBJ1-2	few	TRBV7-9	CASSARDRHSYTF	TGTGCCAGCAGCGCCCGGGACAGGCATAGCTACACCTTC
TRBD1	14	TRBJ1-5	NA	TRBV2	CASVDRGSHQPQHF	TGTGCCAGCGTGGACAGGGGAAGTCATCAGCCCCAGCATTTT
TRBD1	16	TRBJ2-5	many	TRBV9	CASSVGGQGFRETQYF	TGTGCCAGCAGCGTAGGGGGACAGGGCTTCAGAGAGACCCAGTACTTC
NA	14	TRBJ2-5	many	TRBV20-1	CSARVGGGGETQYF	TGCAGTGCTAGAGTTGGAGGGGGCGGGGAGACCCAGTACTTC
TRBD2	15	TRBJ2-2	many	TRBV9	CASSVGTSLSGELFF	TGTGCCAGCAGCGTAGGGACTAGCCTCTCCGGGGAGCTGTTTTTT
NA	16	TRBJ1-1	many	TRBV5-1	CASRTGSRGGQFEAFF	TGCGCCAGCCGCACGGGAAGCAGAGGAGGGCAATTCGAAGCTTTCTTT
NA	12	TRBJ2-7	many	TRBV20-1	CSASQGGYEQYF	TGCAGTGCTTCACAGGGAGGGTACGAGCAGTACTTC
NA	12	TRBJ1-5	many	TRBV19	CASRLRDQPQHF	TGTGCCAGTCGACTTCGCGATCAGCCCCAGCATTTT
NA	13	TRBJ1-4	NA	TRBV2	CASSDLRGEKLFF	TGTGCCAGCAGTGATCTAAGGGGCGAAAAACTGTTTTTT
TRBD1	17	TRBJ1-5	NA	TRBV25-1	CASSPFPMGQRNQPQHF	TGTGCCAGCAGCCCATTTCCCATGGGACAGCGGAATCAGCCCCAGCATTTT
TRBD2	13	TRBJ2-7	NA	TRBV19	CASSDLAGNEQYF	TGTGCCAGTAGTGACCTAGCGGGAAACGAGCAGTACTTC
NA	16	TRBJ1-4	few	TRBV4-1	CASSQDGVAANEKLFF	TGCGCCAGCAGCCAAGATGGGGTTGCCGCTAATGAAAAACTGTTTTTT
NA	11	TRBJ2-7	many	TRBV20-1	CSARLVREQYF	TGCAGTGCTAGATTAGTGCGCGAGCAGTACTTC
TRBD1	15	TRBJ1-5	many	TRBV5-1	CASSWDSGLGQPQHF	TGCGCCAGCAGCTGGGACAGCGGTTTAGGTCAGCCCCAGCATTTT
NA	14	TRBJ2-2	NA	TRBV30	CAWSGGPNTGELFF	TGTGCCTGGAGCGGGGGGCCCAACACCGGGGAGCTGTTTTTT
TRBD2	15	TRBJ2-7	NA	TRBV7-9	CASSFWERGVYEQYF	TGTGCCAGCAGCTTTTGGGAGCGGGGGGTTTACGAGCAGTACTTC
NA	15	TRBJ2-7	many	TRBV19	CATRVEGVSSYEQYF	TGTGCCACCAGGGTCGAAGGGGTTAGCTCCTACGAGCAGTACTTC
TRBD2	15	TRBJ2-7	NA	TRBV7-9	CAGSPQTSGRYEQYF	TGTGCCGGCAGCCCCCAGACTAGCGGGAGGTACGAGCAGTACTTC
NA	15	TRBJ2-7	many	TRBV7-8	CASSQTKLSSYEQYF	TGTGCCAGCAGCCAAACTAAACTGAGCTCCTACGAGCAGTACTTC